This T cell receptor (beta chain) originates from a study of metastatic and nonmetastatic thyroid tumors. For the study at large: Across blood and tumor or nodule tissue, repertoires from malignant and benign thyroid patients were compared with one another.

The CDR3 consists of 15 residues. The germline CDR1 and CDR2 sequences are SGHTS and YDEGEE. V lost 4 bases, J lost 7 bases, and 17 bases lay in between. Authors' processing steps: Researchers built a distant-metastasis classifier for papillary thyroid cancer that drew on CDR3 differences across clinicopathological groups. TCRdb re-called the PCR reads with MiXCR. None of the V and J calls come from the authors' own analysis; TCRdb made them. Of 20,000 to 30,000 clones listed, around 13% are singletons. Findings and limits, study-wide: Reports indicated that malignant thyroid tumors showed significantly higher TCR beta diversity than benign nodules did, in blood and tumor.

This clone was detected ten times or more. Its specificity is unknown. No patient had received any treatment before thyroid surgery. This receptor was obtained from a female donor with papillary thyroid cancer or a benign thyroid nodule (not recorded which). Some clones in this sample may be carry-over from other donors' samples. The material sequenced was blood. The chain joins TRBV5-8 to TRBJ2-2, with D possibly TRBD2 on 5 matching bases. CDR3 sequence (DNA): TGTGCCAGCAGCCCTAGCAGGAGCACGCGCGGGGAGCTGTTTTTT. Its protein is CASSPSRSTRGELFF.